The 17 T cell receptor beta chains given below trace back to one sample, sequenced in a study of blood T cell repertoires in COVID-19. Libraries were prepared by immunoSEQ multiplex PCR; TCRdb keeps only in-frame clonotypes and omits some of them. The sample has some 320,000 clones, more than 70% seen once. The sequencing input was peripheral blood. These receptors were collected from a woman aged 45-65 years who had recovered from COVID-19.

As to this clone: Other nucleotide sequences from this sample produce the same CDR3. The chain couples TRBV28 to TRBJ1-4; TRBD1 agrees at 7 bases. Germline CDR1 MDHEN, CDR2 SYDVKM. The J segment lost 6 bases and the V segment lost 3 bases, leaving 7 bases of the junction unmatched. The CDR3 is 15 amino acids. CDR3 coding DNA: TGTGCCAGCAGTTTCTCGAGACAGGGTGATGAAAAACTGTTTTTT. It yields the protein CASSFSRQGDEKLFF. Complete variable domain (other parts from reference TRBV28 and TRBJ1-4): DVKVTQSSRYLVKRTGEKVFLECVQDMDHENMFWYRQDPGLGLRLIYFSYDVKMKEKGDIPEGYSVSREKKERFSLILESASTNQTSMYLCASSFSRQGDEKLFFGSGTQLSVL.

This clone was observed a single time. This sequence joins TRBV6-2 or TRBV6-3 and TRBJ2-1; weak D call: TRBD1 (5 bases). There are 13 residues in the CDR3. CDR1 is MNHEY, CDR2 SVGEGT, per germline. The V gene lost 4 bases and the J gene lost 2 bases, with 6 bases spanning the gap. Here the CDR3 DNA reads TGTGCCAGCAGTTTGGACACCTACAATGAGCAGTTCTTC. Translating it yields CASSLDTYNEQFF.

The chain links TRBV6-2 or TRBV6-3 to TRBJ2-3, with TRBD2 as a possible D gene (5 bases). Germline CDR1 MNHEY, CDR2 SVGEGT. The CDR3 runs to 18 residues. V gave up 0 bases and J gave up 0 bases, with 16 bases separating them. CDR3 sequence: CASSYSMRAPLSTDTQYF. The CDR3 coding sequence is TGTGCCAGCAGTTACTCGATGCGGGCTCCCCTGAGCACAGATACGCAGTATTTT.

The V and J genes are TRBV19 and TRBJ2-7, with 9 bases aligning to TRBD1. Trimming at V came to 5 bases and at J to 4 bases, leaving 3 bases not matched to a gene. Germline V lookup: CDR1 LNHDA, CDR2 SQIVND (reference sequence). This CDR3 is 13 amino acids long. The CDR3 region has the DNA TGTGCCAGTAGTCGGGACAGGGAATACGAGCAGTACTTC. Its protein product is CASSRDREYEQYF.

Here the CDR3 reads CASSQSNAGELFF. DNA for the CDR3: TGTGCCAGCAGCCAATCTAACGCCGGGGAGCTGTTTTTT. V gene TRBV14 combines with J gene TRBJ2-2; D remains unclear. This CDR3 spans 13 amino acids. Germline V gene sequence: CDR1 SGHDN, CDR2 FVKESK. Between the trimmed V and J ends, which lost 2 bases and 6 bases, there was a span of 7 bases.

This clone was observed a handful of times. CDR3 nucleotide sequence: TGTGCCAGCAGCCTCCACAGGACCTCTGGAAACACCATATATTTT. This sequence encodes CASSLHRTSGNTIYF. The chain has TRBV7-2 and TRBJ1-3; D may be TRBD1 (5 bases). The CDR3 length is 15 residues. The germline V and J ends were trimmed by 5 bases and 0 bases, with 11 bases remaining between them. Germline V gene sequence: CDR1 SGHTA, CDR2 FQGNSA.

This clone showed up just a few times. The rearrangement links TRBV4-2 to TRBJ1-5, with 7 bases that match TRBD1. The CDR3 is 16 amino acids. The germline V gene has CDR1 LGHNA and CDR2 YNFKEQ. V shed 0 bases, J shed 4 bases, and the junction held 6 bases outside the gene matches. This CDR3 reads CASSQDNRGSNQPQHF. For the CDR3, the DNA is TGTGCCAGCAGCCAAGATAACAGGGGAAGTAATCAGCCCCAGCATTTT.

The CDR3 nucleotides are TGCAGCGTTGATTGGACAATCACTAGCGGTGAGCAGTTCTTC. It codes for CSVDWTITSGEQFF. The rearrangement links TRBV29-1 to TRBJ2-1; 8 nucleotides align to TRBD2. The CDR3 consists of 14 residues. Germline V gives CDR1 SQVTM, CDR2 ANQGSEA. J gave up 9 bases and V 3 bases, and 10 bases lay outside the gene matches.

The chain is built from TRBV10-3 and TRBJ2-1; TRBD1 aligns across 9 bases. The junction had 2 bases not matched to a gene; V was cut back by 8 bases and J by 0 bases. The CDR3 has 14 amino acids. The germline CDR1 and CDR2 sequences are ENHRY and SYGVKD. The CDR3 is CAIGQGSSYNEQFF. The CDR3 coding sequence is TGTGCCATCGGACAGGGGAGCTCCTACAATGAGCAGTTCTTC.

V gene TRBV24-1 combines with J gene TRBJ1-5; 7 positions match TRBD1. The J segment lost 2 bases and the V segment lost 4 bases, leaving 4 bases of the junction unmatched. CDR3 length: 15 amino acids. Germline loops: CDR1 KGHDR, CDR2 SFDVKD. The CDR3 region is CATSETGTRNQPQHF. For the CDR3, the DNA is TGTGCCACCAGTGAGACAGGGACACGCAATCAGCCCCAGCATTTT.

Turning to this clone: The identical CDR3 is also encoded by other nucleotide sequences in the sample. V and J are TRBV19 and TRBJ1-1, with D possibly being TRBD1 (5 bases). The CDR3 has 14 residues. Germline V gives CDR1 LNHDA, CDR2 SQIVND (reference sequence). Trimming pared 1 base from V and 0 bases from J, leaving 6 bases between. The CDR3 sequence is CASSIGRVNTEAFF. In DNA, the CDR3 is TGTGCCAGTAGTATAGGCAGGGTGAACACTGAAGCTTTCTTT.

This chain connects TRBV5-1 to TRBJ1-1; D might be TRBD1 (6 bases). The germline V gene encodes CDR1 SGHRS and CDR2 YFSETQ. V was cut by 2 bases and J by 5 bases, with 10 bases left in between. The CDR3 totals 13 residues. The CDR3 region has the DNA TGCGCCAGCAGCTTCGACAGGCAGACTGAAGCTTTCTTT. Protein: CASSFDRQTEAFF.

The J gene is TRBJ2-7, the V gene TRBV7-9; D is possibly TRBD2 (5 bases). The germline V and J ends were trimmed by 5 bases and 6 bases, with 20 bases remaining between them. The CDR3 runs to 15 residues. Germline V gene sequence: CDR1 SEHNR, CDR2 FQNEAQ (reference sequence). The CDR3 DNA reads TGTGCCAGCAGCCCCCGGACTTCCCGCCTTAGCGAGCAGTACTTC. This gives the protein CASSPRTSRLSEQYF.

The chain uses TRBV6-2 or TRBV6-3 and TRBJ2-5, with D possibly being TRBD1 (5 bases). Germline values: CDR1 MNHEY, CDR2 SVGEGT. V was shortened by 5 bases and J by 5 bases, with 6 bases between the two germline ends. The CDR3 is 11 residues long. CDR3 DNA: TGTGCCAGCAGTGCAGGGGAGACCCAGTACTTC. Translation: CASSAGETQYF.

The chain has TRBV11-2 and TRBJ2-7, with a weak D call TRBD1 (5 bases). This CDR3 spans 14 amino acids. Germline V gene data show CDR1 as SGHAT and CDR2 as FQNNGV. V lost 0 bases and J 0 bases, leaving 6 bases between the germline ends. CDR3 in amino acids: CASSLEDNSYEQYF. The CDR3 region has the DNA TGTGCCAGCAGCTTAGAGGACAACTCCTACGAGCAGTACTTC.

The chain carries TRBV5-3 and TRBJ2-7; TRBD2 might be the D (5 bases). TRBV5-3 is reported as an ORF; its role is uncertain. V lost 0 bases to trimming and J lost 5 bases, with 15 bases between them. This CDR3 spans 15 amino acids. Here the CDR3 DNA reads TGTGCCAGAAGCTTGGACGGGAAGCCCTGGGACGAGCAGTACTTC. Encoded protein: CARSLDGKPWDEQYF.

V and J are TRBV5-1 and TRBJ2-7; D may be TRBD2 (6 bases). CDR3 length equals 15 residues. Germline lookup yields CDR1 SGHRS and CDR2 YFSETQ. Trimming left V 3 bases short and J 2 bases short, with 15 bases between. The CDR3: CASSSQQTSTYEQYF. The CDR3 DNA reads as TGCGCCAGCAGCTCCCAACAGACTAGTACCTACGAGCAGTACTTC.